This TCR beta chain was obtained from a study of technical replicates of blood from four donors. CDR1 MNHNY and CDR2 SVGAGI come from the germline V gene (reference sequence). The CDR3 runs 14 residues. V was pared by 4 bases and J by 6 bases, with 3 bases of the junction left unmatched. The assay was immunoSEQ multiplex PCR, and TCRdb's table has in-frame clones only and misses some. The data show under 20,000 clones, with 85% to 90% seen just once and 9.5% to 15% held by the top ten. The source material was PBMCs. The J gene is TRBJ1-4, the V gene TRBV6-6; 9 nucleotides line up with TRBD1. The sequence was collected from a human donor in good health. The CDR3 region has the DNA TGTGCCAGCAGTTCCCGGACAGGGGATGAAAAACTGTTTTTT. It specifies CASSSRTGDEKLFF.